Listed below are T cell receptor beta chains from one sample, sequenced in a study of CD8 T cells in ankylosing spondylitis. TCRdb re-called the 5' RACE reads with MiXCR, one entry per CDR3 protein. The sample carries under 250,000 distinct CDR3 sequences, roughly 26% recorded once. Sample: blood, either unsorted or a sorted T cell fraction (not recorded which). The receptors here all came from a male donor with ankylosing spondylitis or in good health (not recorded which). CDR3s include the opening cysteine and the closing phenylalanine or tryptophan. D genes are given only for firm matches. Size is stated for part of the rows, as once, few or many counts, or as a class when the clone is expanded.

>TRBD2|TRBV11-2|-|TRBJ2-1
TGTGCCAGCAGCTTCTATACTAGCGGGAAGCCCTCCTACAATGAGCAGTTCTTC
CASSFYTSGKPSYNEQFF
>-|TRBV28|-|TRBJ2-7
TGTGCCAGCAGTTCCGACAGGATATGGAAGTACTTC
CASSSDRIWKYF
>-|TRBV20-1|many|TRBJ2-1
TGCAGTGCCACTATCGTAATCCTCGGTGAGCAGTTCTTC
CSATIVILGEQFF
>-|TRBV27|many|TRBJ1-1
TGTGCCAGCAGTTTAGCAAGGAACACTGAAGCTTTCTTT
CASSLARNTEAFF
>-|TRBV6-2/TRBV6-3|-|TRBJ2-1
TGTGCCAGCAGCGCTAGTGGCGAGCAGTTCTTC
CASSASGEQFF
>TRBD2|TRBV28|many|TRBJ2-5
TGTGCCAGCAGTTTAGGGGGGGCCCAGTACTTC
CASSLGGAQYF
>-|TRBV6-1|-|TRBJ1-2
TGTGCCAGCAGTGACCCTACCCCTGCTAGTGGCTACACCTTC
CASSDPTPASGYTF
>-|TRBV20-1|-|TRBJ2-7
TGCAGTGCTGCGTACTCGGACGAGCAGTACTTC
CSAAYSDEQYF
>-|TRBV20-1|many|TRBJ2-3
TGCAGTGCAGAGACTAGTGGCACAGATACGCAGTATTTT
CSAETSGTDTQYF
>-|TRBV20-1|few|TRBJ2-7
TGCAGTGCTAGAGTGGCGAGCTCCTACGAGCAGTACTTC
CSARVASSYEQYF
>TRBD1|TRBV7-2|few|TRBJ2-7
TGTGCCAGCAACACCCCCGGGACAGGGTCCTACGAGCAGTACTTC
CASNTPGTGSYEQYF
>-|TRBV29-1|many|TRBJ2-3
TGCAGCGTCGCCTCCGGGAGTACGAGCACAGATACGCAGTATTTT
CSVASGSTSTDTQYF
>-|TRBV28|many|TRBJ2-4
TGTGCCAGCAGTTTGGACAGACTAGCCAAAAACATTCAGTACTTC
CASSLDRLAKNIQYF
>-|TRBV9|-|TRBJ1-1
TGTGCCAGCAGCGTGAACGGGGAAGCTTTCTTT
CASSVNGEAFF
>TRBD1|TRBV12-3/TRBV12-4|many|TRBJ1-5
TGTGCCAGCAGTGGACAGGGAGGTGGGAGCAATCAGCCCCAGCATTTT
CASSGQGGGSNQPQHF
>-|TRBV10-3|many|TRBJ2-7
TGTGCCATCAGTGAGTCTGGCCGAAAGCTTGTCTACGAGCAGTACTTC
CAISESGRKLVYEQYF
>TRBD2|TRBV5-1|-|TRBJ2-5
TGCGCCAGCAGCTTATCTAGCGGGGTGCGTGGAGAGACCCAGTACTTC
CASSLSSGVRGETQYF
>-|TRBV18|many|TRBJ1-1
TGTGCCAGCTCGCTCTCCCCCGGGCCCGAGAACACTGAAGCTTTCTTT
CASSLSPGPENTEAFF
>TRBD1|TRBV20-1|few|TRBJ1-6
TGCAGTGCTCCCGGACAGGGGGATAATTCACCCCTCCACTTT
CSAPGQGDNSPLHF
>TRBD2|TRBV20-1|-|TRBJ2-7
TGCAGTGCTAGCCCGGGACTAGGTGAGCAGTACTTC
CSASPGLGEQYF
>TRBD1|TRBV5-1|-|TRBJ1-6
TGCGCCAGCCGCGTCCAGGGACAGAATTCACCCCTCCACTTT
CASRVQGQNSPLHF
>TRBD2|TRBV6-1|-|TRBJ2-3
TGTGCCAGCAGGTTAAGCGGGATTCGGACAGATACGCAGTATTTT
CASRLSGIRTDTQYF
>-|TRBV29-1|many|TRBJ1-1
TGCAGCGCCGGTAAGGGTCCCACTGAAGCTTTCTTT
CSAGKGPTEAFF
>TRBD2|TRBV27|few|TRBJ2-5
TGTGCCAGCAGAACTAGCGGGAGAGAGACCCAGTACTTC
CASRTSGRETQYF
>-|TRBV27|many|TRBJ1-2
TGTGCCAGCAGAACGACCGGGGTGCACTATGGCTACACCTTC
CASRTTGVHYGYTF
>-|TRBV5-1|many|TRBJ2-1
TGCGCCAGCAGCTCATCCATTTATGAGCAGTTCTTC
CASSSSIYEQFF